What follows is one T cell receptor beta chain and its context. Its antigen is currently unknown. Systemic immunosuppression or autoimmune disease history was grounds to exclude patients. This sample stems from a study of OX40 agonist ivuxolimab in advanced cancers. As for the study in general: Participants, approximately 80% male, averaged roughly 60 years of age, ranging from 23 to 79.

The method was immunoSEQ multiplex PCR; TCRdb's version includes in-frame clones alone and lacks a portion of them. The sample includes 45,000 to 65,000 clones, less than 95% of them seen just once. Study-level results: Low clonal expansion, among the lowest seen, marked partial responders at 0.1-3.0 mg/kg. Expanded peripheral T-cell antigen specificity went undetermined.

V shed 6 bases, J shed 4 bases, and the junction held 11 bases outside the gene matches. Germline V CDR1 and CDR2: LNHDA, SQIVND (reference sequence). The CDR3 runs to 16 residues. The J gene is TRBJ2-3, the V gene TRBV19; TRBD1 agrees at 9 bases. This sequence was found in an adult with an advanced solid tumor such as melanoma, head and neck, liver or kidney cancer. The sequenced sample was CD4+ or CD8+ T cells sorted from blood, obtained in a trial of the OX40 agonist ivuxolimab. DNA of the CDR3: TGTGCCAGTAGCCAACCCGACAGGGGGAAAGCAGATACGCAGTATTTT. This encodes CASSQPDRGKADTQYF.